A selection of T cell receptor beta chains follows, all from one sample in a study of shared clonotypes between healthy human individuals. Sequenced by immunoSEQ multiplex PCR; TCRdb stores in-frame clones only, minus some. The sample holds 1,500,000 or so clones; approximately 96% are singletons and the top ten take about 1%. The sequenced sample was naive CD4+ T cells sorted from blood. The receptors come from a young man in good health. The CDR3 runs from the conserved cysteine through the conserved F or W. The D gene is left open where the match is weak. Rows may omit the clone size; those that give it use once, few, many or a size class.

v_call	j_call	d_call	clone_size	cdr3_aa	cdr3_nt
TRBV30	TRBJ2-7	TRBD2	-	CAWSGGLAGVGSYEQYF	TGTGCCTGGAGTGGGGGACTAGCGGGAGTAGGCTCCTACGAGCAGTACTTC
TRBV6-6	TRBJ2-7	-	-	CASSYRKGAGEQYF	TGTGCCAGCAGTTACCGTAAGGGGGCGGGGGAGCAGTACTTC
TRBV11-1	TRBJ1-1	-	-	CASSPSLGWNTEAFF	TGTGCCAGCAGCCCTTCGTTGGGCTGGAACACTGAAGCTTTCTTT
TRBV7-8	TRBJ1-2	-	-	CASSLEGRNVNYGYTF	TGTGCCAGCAGCTTAGAGGGCAGGAACGTTAACTATGGCTACACCTTC
TRBV19	TRBJ2-2	TRBD2	-	CASSTLAGATGELFF	TGTGCCAGTAGTACCTTAGCGGGGGCTACCGGGGAGCTGTTTTTT
TRBV29-1	TRBJ2-1	-	-	CSDLSWGETYNEQFF	TGCAGCGACCTTAGCTGGGGGGAGACCTACAATGAGCAGTTCTTC
TRBV7-9	TRBJ2-7	-	-	CASSLAGVNYEQYF	TGTGCCAGCAGCTTAGCAGGGGTGAACTACGAGCAGTACTTC
TRBV18	TRBJ1-1	TRBD1	-	CASSPTGESTEAFF	TGTGCCAGCTCGCCTACAGGGGAAAGCACTGAAGCTTTCTTT
TRBV9	TRBJ2-2	TRBD2	-	CASSVASSGRFGELFF	TGTGCCAGCAGCGTAGCTAGTAGCGGGAGGTTCGGGGAGCTGTTTTTT
TRBV28	TRBJ2-7	-	-	CASSFAEATYEQYF	TGTGCCAGCAGTTTTGCGGAGGCAACCTACGAGCAGTACTTC
TRBV9	TRBJ2-3	-	-	CASSPHFGRKTSTDTQYF	TGTGCCAGCAGCCCCCACTTCGGACGGAAAACTAGCACAGATACGCAGTATTTT
TRBV28	TRBJ2-5	TRBD2	-	CASSSSGRGGQETQYF	TGTGCCAGCAGTTCTAGCGGGAGAGGCGGCCAAGAGACCCAGTACTTC
TRBV2	TRBJ1-5	-	-	CASSDRAHNQPQHF	TGTGCCAGCAGTGACCGGGCTCACAATCAGCCCCAGCATTTT
TRBV9	TRBJ1-1	-	-	CASSPLVGANTEAFF	TGTGCCAGCAGCCCTTTAGTAGGGGCGAACACTGAAGCTTTCTTT
TRBV10-3	TRBJ2-3	-	-	CAIKDTTSTDTQYF	TGTGCCATCAAAGACACAACTAGCACAGATACGCAGTATTTT
TRBV11-3	TRBJ2-7	-	-	CASSFHLGPYEQYF	TGTGCCAGCAGCTTCCATTTAGGTCCCTACGAGCAGTACTTC
TRBV7-9	TRBJ2-7	-	few	CASSLLRSSGEQYF	TGTGCCAGCAGCTTATTAAGGAGTTCTGGCGAGCAGTACTTC
TRBV7-2	TRBJ2-2	-	-	CANRLGQLNTGELFF	TGTGCCAACCGTTTAGGACAGCTAAACACCGGGGAGCTGTTTTTT
TRBV6-5	TRBJ2-7	-	-	CASSYTDTSYEQYF	TGTGCCAGCAGTTATACAGATACCTCCTACGAGCAGTACTTC
TRBV7-2	TRBJ1-2	-	-	CASSLALGSNYGYTF	TGTGCCAGCAGCTTAGCATTAGGGTCAAACTATGGCTACACCTTC
TRBV2	TRBJ1-4	-	-	CASSQVAGEKLFF	TGTGCCAGCAGCCAGGTGGCAGGCGAAAAACTGTTTTTT
TRBV27	TRBJ1-2	-	-	CASRMGVNYGYTF	TGTGCCAGTCGTATGGGGGTTAACTATGGCTACACCTTC
TRBV30	TRBJ1-5	-	-	CAWSSALGGNQPQHF	TGTGCCTGGAGTAGCGCCTTAGGAGGCAATCAGCCCCAGCATTTT
TRBV15	TRBJ2-1	TRBD1	-	CATSREGTGAYNEQFF	TGTGCCACCAGCAGAGAAGGGACAGGGGCTTACAATGAGCAGTTCTTC
TRBV20-1	TRBJ1-4	-	once	CMSGANEKLFF	TGCATGTCGGGGGCTAATGAAAAACTGTTTTTT
TRBV28	TRBJ1-5	TRBD1	-	CASSSGGRVQPQHF	TGTGCCAGCAGCTCAGGGGGCCGGGTTCAGCCCCAGCATTTT
TRBV14	TRBJ2-3	-	-	CASSQDSLPRDTQYF	TGTGCCAGCAGCCAAGATTCCCTCCCCAGGGATACGCAGTATTTT
TRBV7-2	TRBJ2-1	TRBD2	-	CASSLASSGIYNEQFF	TGTGCCAGCAGCTTAGCTTCCAGCGGGATTTACAATGAGCAGTTCTTC
TRBV7-2	TRBJ2-1	-	-	CASSFDVAYNEQFF	TGTGCCAGCAGCTTCGATGTTGCCTACAATGAGCAGTTCTTC
TRBV2	TRBJ1-5	-	-	CASSGGHPGGPQHF	TGTGCCAGCAGTGGGGGACACCCAGGTGGGCCCCAGCATTTT
TRBV7-9	TRBJ2-7	-	-	CASSPKDMGYEQYF	TGTGCCAGCAGCCCTAAGGATATGGGGTACGAGCAGTACTTC
TRBV18	TRBJ2-2	TRBD1	-	CASSRYRGDTGELFF	TGTGCCAGCTCACGCTACAGGGGGGACACCGGGGAGCTGTTTTTT
TRBV5-1	TRBJ2-4	TRBD2	-	CASSLGWGLEGTAKNIQYF	TGCGCCAGCAGCTTGGGGTGGGGACTAGAGGGGACGGCCAAAAACATTCAGTACTTC
TRBV18	TRBJ2-3	-	-	CASSQQGIEGGTQYF	TGTGCCAGCTCACAACAGGGGATTGAGGGAGGTACGCAGTATTTT
TRBV28	TRBJ2-3	TRBD1	-	CASSSPGQGRDTQYF	TGTGCCAGCAGTTCCCCGGGACAGGGGAGAGATACGCAGTATTTT
TRBV21-1	TRBJ2-3	-	-	CASIKKADTQYF	TGTGCCAGCATCAAAAAGGCAGATACGCAGTATTTT
TRBV2	TRBJ2-7	TRBD1	-	CASSAVLLGGDLRHEQYF	TGTGCCAGCAGTGCGGTCTTATTAGGGGGCGACCTGAGGCACGAGCAGTACTTC
TRBV5-1	TRBJ1-5	-	-	CASSLGPRGNQPQHF	TGCGCCAGCAGCTTAGGGCCCCGAGGCAATCAGCCCCAGCATTTT
TRBV14	TRBJ2-7	TRBD2	-	CASSKGLAGAYEQYF	TGTGCCAGCAGCAAGGGACTAGCGGGAGCCTACGAGCAGTACTTC
TRBV5-1	TRBJ2-3	TRBD2	-	CASSPASGLSTDTQYF	TGCGCCAGCAGCCCTGCTAGCGGGCTGAGCACAGATACGCAGTATTTT
TRBV5-4	TRBJ2-5	-	-	CASSFLREETQYF	TGTGCCAGCAGTTTCCTAAGAGAAGAGACCCAGTACTTC
TRBV7-2	TRBJ2-2	-	-	CASSSTGTALGELFF	TGTGCCAGCAGCTCCACCGGGACCGCTCTCGGGGAGCTGTTTTTT
TRBV2	TRBJ2-3	-	-	CASRFEITDTQYF	TGTGCCAGCAGGTTTGAGATCACAGATACGCAGTATTTT
TRBV28	TRBJ2-2	-	-	CASRLQGPGELFF	TGTGCCAGCAGGTTACAGGGCCCCGGGGAGCTGTTTTTT
TRBV7-9	TRBJ2-7	TRBD1	-	CASSPSKLGQGTYEQYF	TGTGCCAGCAGCCCCTCCAAACTAGGACAGGGGACCTACGAGCAGTACTTC